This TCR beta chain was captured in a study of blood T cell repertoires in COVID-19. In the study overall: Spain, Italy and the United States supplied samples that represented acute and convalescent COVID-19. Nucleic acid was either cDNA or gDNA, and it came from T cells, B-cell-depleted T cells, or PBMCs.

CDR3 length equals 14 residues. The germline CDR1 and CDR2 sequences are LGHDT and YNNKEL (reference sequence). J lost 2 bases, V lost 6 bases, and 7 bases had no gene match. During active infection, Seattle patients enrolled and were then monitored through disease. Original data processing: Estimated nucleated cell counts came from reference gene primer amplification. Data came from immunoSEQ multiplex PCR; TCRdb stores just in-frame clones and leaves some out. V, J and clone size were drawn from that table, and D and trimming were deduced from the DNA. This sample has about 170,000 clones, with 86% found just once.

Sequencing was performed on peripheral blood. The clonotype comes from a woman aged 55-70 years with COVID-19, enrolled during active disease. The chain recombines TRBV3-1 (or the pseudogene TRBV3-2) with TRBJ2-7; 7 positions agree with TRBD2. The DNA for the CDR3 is TGTGCCAGCAGACGCGGGACTACGACCTACGAGCAGTACTTC. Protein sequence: CASRRGTTTYEQYF.